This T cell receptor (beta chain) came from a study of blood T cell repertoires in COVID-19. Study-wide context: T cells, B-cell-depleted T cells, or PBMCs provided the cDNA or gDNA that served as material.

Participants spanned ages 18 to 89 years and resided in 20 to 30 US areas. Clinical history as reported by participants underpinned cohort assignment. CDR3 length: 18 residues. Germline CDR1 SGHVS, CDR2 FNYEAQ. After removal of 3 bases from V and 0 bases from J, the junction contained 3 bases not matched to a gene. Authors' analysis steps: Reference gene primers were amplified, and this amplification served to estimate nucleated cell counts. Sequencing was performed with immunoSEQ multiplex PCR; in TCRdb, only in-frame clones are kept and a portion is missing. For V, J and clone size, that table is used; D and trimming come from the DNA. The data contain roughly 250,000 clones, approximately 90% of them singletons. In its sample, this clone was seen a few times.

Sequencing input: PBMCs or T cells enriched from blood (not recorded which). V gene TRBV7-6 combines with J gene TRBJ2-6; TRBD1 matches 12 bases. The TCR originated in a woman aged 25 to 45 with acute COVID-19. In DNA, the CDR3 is TGTGCCAGCAGCTTGGGGACAGGGGGCTACTCTGGGGCCAACGTCCTGACTTTC. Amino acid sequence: CASSLGTGGYSGANVLTF.